This TCR beta chain was identified in a study of OX40 agonist ivuxolimab in advanced cancers. The overall study: The diagnoses of dose-escalation patients were hepatocellular carcinoma, melanoma, renal cell or head and neck cancer.

Assay: immunoSEQ multiplex PCR; the TCRdb copy retains only in-frame clones and omits some. The data contain around 20,000 clones, around 71% of them singletons. In germline, CDR1 is MNHNS, CDR2 SASEGT. The CDR3 has 14 amino acids. V lost 2 bases, J lost 5 bases, and 12 bases lay in between. Specimen: CD4+ or CD8+ T cells sorted from blood, collected in a trial of the OX40 agonist ivuxolimab. The genes are TRBV6-1 and TRBJ1-1; no firm D call. This clonotype was obtained from an adult with an advanced solid tumor such as melanoma, head and neck, liver or kidney cancer. CDR3 DNA: TGTGCCAGCAGTGAATGGCAAGCAATAACTGAAGCTTTCTTT. This codes for CASSEWQAITEAFF.